The TCR beta chain described here comes from a study of Graves' ophthalmopathy and Graves' hyperthyroidism (dated by TCRdb to 2016 to 2019). Regarding the complete study: A patient counted as having stable hyperthyroidism if there was no progression to ophthalmopathy within 18 months of follow-up. The study used signatures of the TCR beta repertoire to tell Graves' ophthalmopathy apart from Graves' hyperthyroidism and to predict which patients would progress to ophthalmopathy. In total, over 130 blood samples were TCR-sequenced: approximately 42 ophthalmopathy, approximately 80 hyperthyroidism and approximately 17 hyperthyroidism-to-ophthalmopathy patients. To explore V-J signatures that separate ophthalmopathy from hyperthyroidism, a discovery set of about 96 patients was enrolled, consisting of 43 with ophthalmopathy and around 57 with stable hyperthyroidism. An independent validation cohort comprised roughly 20 hyperthyroidism patients and over 15 patients who later progressed from hyperthyroidism to ophthalmopathy. In several hyperthyroidism patients, the T-cell repertoires found in thyroid tissue were compared with those found in blood. Following sample collection, hyperthyroidism patients were given methimazole at a starting dose of 30 mg daily, and ophthalmopathy patients were given high-dose intravenous methylprednisolone. Summary of the overall study and its limitations: No statistical method was used to predetermine the sample size, and group allocation was not hidden from the investigators. In validation, the model predicted ophthalmopathy progression with about 70% sensitivity and less than 80% specificity; roughly 11 predicted patients were CT-confirmed with GO in a median of around 6 months. Most of the expanded thyroid clonotypes with a frequency above 0.001 were also detected in blood, and it was suggested that the thyroid immune response may be reflected by blood repertoires. In cross-validation, the 13-signature model distinguished ophthalmopathy from stable hyperthyroidism with 85% to 90% sensitivity and about 84% specificity, and in the test set the corresponding values were approximately 80% and 68%.

The CDR3, cysteine through phenylalanine, is 12 amino acids long. The CDR3 DNA has 36 bases and is translated from base 1. CDR1 and CDR2, looked up from the germline V gene, are SGHVS and FNYEAQ. V loses 4 bases of germline sequence and J loses 7 bases, and the interval between the two ends is 10 bases. This clonotype was counted at least ten times. What this receptor recognizes is not known. No clone much larger than this one lies a single base away; base qualities are absent. Patients with hyperthyroidism were aged 18 to 65 years, had been newly diagnosed, and had a disease duration of less than 2 months. Patients with other autoimmune diseases, uncontrolled infections, pregnancy or lactation were excluded from the study. Clinical symptoms, serum thyroxine, TRAb, thyroid ultrasound and orbital computed tomography were used for diagnosis. Trizol reagent was used to extract the total RNA, and its quality was then checked on an Agilent 2100 Bioanalyzer.

For repertoire sequencing, the TCR beta CDR3 regions were amplified from RNA transcripts. HTBI primers and the Qiagen OneStep RT-PCR kit were used in a first-round RT-PCR, which was followed by a second-round multiplex PCR, size selection and purification. The libraries underwent paired-end sequencing with 100 bp reads on an Illumina HiSeq2000. The source study handled its data this way. Reads were processed with SOAPnuke, discarding reads with adapters, uncalled bases, mean Phred below 15, or no exact constant-primer or identifier match. High-quality paired reads were merged with COPE v1.2.5. Each unique nucleotide sequence was treated as a clonotype, and MiTCR v1.1 was used to align the clonotypes to the IMGT TRB V, D and J references. Only V-J combinations with frequency above 0.0001 were analysed, covering about 99% of repertoires. A TCR clonal expansion and chaos score per V-J combination was defined as the ratio of F50 clonal expansion to chaos observed in the TCRdist matrix. Welch's t-statistics and random forest were used to reduce features to about 13 V-J combinations, which were fed into a naive Bayes classifier. The Morisita-Horn index was used to measure how similar the thyroid and blood repertoires were. The public reads were run again by TCRdb, first through fastp at Q25 and then through MiXCR, and only productive beta chains were kept. Rows with a matching CDR3 protein are joined into one entry that keeps the most common DNA and genes. TCRdb's processing, not the authors', yielded these V and J calls. The sample table holds over a million distinct CDR3 sequences, of which less than 45% were seen once. Clones ranked in the top ten supply 11% of the sample.

What was sequenced was peripheral blood or thyroid tissue (not recorded which). The rearrangement joined TRBV7-6 to TRBJ1-1, with the D gene uncertain. The receptor's source is an adult man with Graves' hyperthyroidism. Here the CDR3 is given as CASSSGDGEAFF. The DNA sequence is as follows: TGTGCCAGCAGCTCTGGAGACGGTGAAGCTTTCTTT.